The 26 T cell receptor beta chains given below trace back to one sample, sequenced in a study of CD8+ T cells in alopecia areata. After isolation, RNA underwent reverse transcription to generate cDNA as the sequencing template. The method was immunoSEQ multiplex PCR; TCRdb's version includes in-frame clones alone and lacks a portion of them. The sample shows 140,000 to 150,000 clones, roughly 61% of them seen only once. This specimen consisted of CD4+ T cells sorted from blood, obtained at week 0. The receptors were gathered from a human donor with alopecia areata.

The chain carries TRBV5-5 and TRBJ1-5; tentatively, D is TRBD1 (5 bases). The CDR3 has 14 amino acids. The V gene's germline CDR1 is SGHKS and CDR2 YYEKEE (reference sequence). The V gene lost 4 bases and the J gene lost 5 bases, with 13 bases spanning the gap. The CDR3 loop is CASSQAQGDQPQHF. DNA of the CDR3: TGTGCCAGCAGCCAAGCCCAGGGAGATCAGCCCCAGCATTTT.

A few counts support this clone. CDR3 sequence: CASSVGGGRSPLHF. Here the CDR3 DNA reads TGTGCCAGCAGCGTAGGAGGGGGGAGATCACCCCTCCACTTT. The chain links TRBV9 to TRBJ1-6; possible D gene TRBD1, 6 bases. Between the trimmed V and J ends, which lost 0 bases and 10 bases, there was a span of 11 bases. Germline V gives CDR1 SGDLS, CDR2 YYNGEE. This CDR3 has 14 residues.

This clone was seen just once. The V gene is TRBV30, the J gene TRBJ1-5; D is unclear. V lost 1 base and J 5 bases, leaving 9 bases between the germline ends. Germline CDR1 and CDR2: GTSNPN and SVGIG (reference sequence). There are 13 residues in the CDR3. The CDR3 DNA reads TGTGCCTGGAGTGGATTGAGGGATCAGCCCCAGCATTTT. Its protein is CAWSGLRDQPQHF. Complete variable domain (other parts from reference TRBV30 and TRBJ1-5): SQTIHQWPATLVQPVGSPLSLECTVEGTSNPNLYWYRQAAGRGLQLLFYSVGIGQISSEVPQNLSASRPQDRQFILSSKKLLLSDSGFYLCAWSGLRDQPQHFGDGTRLSIL.

The sample holds a few counts of this clone. The rearrangement joins TRBV14 to TRBJ2-5, with 10 positions matching TRBD2. Germline-derived CDR1 and CDR2 are SGHDN and FVKESK. V lost 4 bases and J lost 0; bases outside the gene matches: 11. CDR3 length: 18 residues. The CDR3 reads CASSPSGGSTSHQETQYF. For the CDR3, the DNA is TGTGCCAGCAGCCCTAGCGGGGGATCAACTTCACACCAAGAGACCCAGTACTTC.

This sequence joins TRBV7-2 and TRBJ1-6; a possible D gene is TRBD1 (5 bases). The CDR3 has 14 amino acids. Germline assignment: CDR1 SGHTA and CDR2 FQGNSA. V shed 3 bases and J shed 6 bases, with 9 bases lying between them. CDR3 in DNA: TGTGCCAGCAGCTTGGGCAGGGTTAATTCACCCCTCCACTTT. Its translation is CASSLGRVNSPLHF.

The chain is built from TRBV7-9 and TRBJ1-1; D not certain. CDR1 and CDR2 from the germline V gene are SEHNR and FQNEAQ (reference sequence). This CDR3 has 13 residues. Deletions cut 5 bases from V and 2 bases from J, with 9 bases between. CDR3 DNA sequence: TGTGCCAGCAGCAGCATAAGTAACACTGAAGCTTTCTTT. This translates into CASSSISNTEAFF.

CDR3 loop: CASGSSGANVLTF. As DNA, the CDR3 is TGTGCTAGTGGATCCTCTGGGGCCAACGTCCTGACTTTC. The chain joins TRBV12-5 to TRBJ2-6; no clear D. The V gene lost 6 bases and the J gene lost 0 bases, with 3 bases spanning the gap. Germline values: CDR1 LGHNT, CDR2 FRNRAP. This CDR3 has 13 amino acids.

This clone turned up a few times. The chain combines TRBV2 with TRBJ2-7; perhaps D is TRBD1 or TRBD2 (5 bases each). Trimming shortened V by 6 bases and J by 6 bases, and 12 bases separated the two germline ends. The CDR3 length is 12 residues. CDR1 is SNHLY, CDR2 FYNNEI, per germline. The CDR3 loop reads CASREDKSEQYF. DNA of the CDR3: TGTGCCAGCAGGGAGGACAAAAGCGAGCAGTACTTC. The variable domain in full, completed from reference TRBV2 and TRBJ2-7, reads EPEVTQTPSHQVTQMGQEVILRCVPISNHLYFYWYRQILGQKVEFLVSFYNNEISEKSEIFDDQFSVERPDGSNFTLKIRSTKLEDSAMYFCASREDKSEQYFGPGTRLTVT.

This clone was detected once. This chain uses TRBV6-5 with TRBJ1-5, with TRBD1 matching over 10 bases. Germline V gene sequence: CDR1 MNHEY, CDR2 SVGAGI. This CDR3 spans 14 amino acids. Trimming removed 6 bases from V and 6 bases from J; junction bases left unmatched: 5. CDR3 DNA: TGTGCCAGCAGCGGGACAGGGGTTGTTCAGCCCCAGCATTTT. It yields the protein CASSGTGVVQPQHF.

This clone has just a few counts. The V gene is TRBV2, the J gene TRBJ2-5; no clear D gene. This CDR3 region has 14 residues. CDR1 and CDR2 from the germline V gene are SNHLY and FYNNEI. Trimming removed 4 bases from V and 5 bases from J, with 14 bases in between. The CDR3 loop is CASSADGVDETQYF. In nucleotides, the CDR3 is TGTGCCAGCAGTGCGGACGGTGTCGATGAGACCCAGTACTTC.

The chain joins TRBV15 to TRBJ1-1; 9 bases fit TRBD1. In germline, CDR1 is LNHNV, CDR2 YYDKDF (reference sequence). Unmatched junction bases numbered 9, after V lost 2 bases and J lost 5 bases. The CDR3 is 16 amino acids. The CDR3 DNA is TGTGCCACCAGCAGACCTTCCGGGACAGGGAATACTGAAGCTTTCTTT. It yields the protein CATSRPSGTGNTEAFF.

The chain uses TRBV25-1 and TRBJ2-2; D gene unclear. The CDR3 contains 12 residues. Germline V gene sequence: CDR1 MGHDK, CDR2 SYGVNS. The V and J ends lost 5 bases and 0 bases respectively, with 1 base between them. CDR3 DNA: TGTGCCAGCAGTTCGAACACCGGGGAGCTGTTTTTT. This codes for CASSSNTGELFF. Full variable domain (missing parts from reference TRBV25-1 and TRBJ2-2): EADIYQTPRYLVIGTGKKITLECSQTMGHDKMYWYQQDPGMELHLIHYSYGVNSTEKGDLSSESTVSRIRTEHFPLTLESARPSHTSQYLCASSSNTGELFFGEGSRLTVL.

This chain links TRBV5-6 with TRBJ2-5; D call uncertain. Germline V gene data show CDR1 as SGHDT and CDR2 as YYEEEE. CDR3 length equals 13 residues. The V end was cut by 3 bases, the J end by 1 base, with 7 bases between. Here the CDR3 DNA reads TGTGCCAGCAGCTGGGCCCGCCAAGAGACCCAGTACTTC. This codes for CASSWARQETQYF.

This clone was recorded a few times. This chain connects TRBV9 to TRBJ1-4; 7 bases fit TRBD1. The trim removed 5 bases at V and 7 bases at J, leaving 5 bases unmatched. Germline-derived CDR1 and CDR2 are SGDLS and YYNGEE. The CDR3 loop spans 13 amino acids. For the CDR3, the DNA is TGTGCCAGCAGTGAGACAGGGAGTGAAAAACTGTTTTTT. Residues: CASSETGSEKLFF.

The chain uses TRBV5-6 and TRBJ2-7, with 7 bases identical to TRBD1. This CDR3 contains 15 residues. The J segment lost 4 bases and the V segment lost 4 bases, leaving 11 bases of the junction unmatched. The germline gives CDR1 SGHDT, CDR2 YYEEEE. CDR3: CASSPGQVVAYEQYF. In nucleotides, the CDR3 is TGTGCCAGCAGCCCCGGACAGGTAGTCGCTTACGAGCAGTACTTC.

The chain is built from TRBV30 and TRBJ2-3; D is undetermined. The V end was cut by 0 bases, the J end by 10 bases, with 14 bases between. The CDR3 contains 13 residues. The germline V gene encodes CDR1 GTSNPN and CDR2 SVGIG (reference sequence). CDR3 sequence reads: CAWSVRDSSSQYF. The DNA for the CDR3 is TGTGCCTGGAGTGTACGCGACTCCTCCTCGCAGTATTTT.

The V gene is TRBV29-1, the J gene TRBJ2-5; D remains unclear. Germline CDR1 SQVTM, CDR2 ANQGSEA. Between the trimmed V and J ends, which lost 3 bases and 2 bases, there was a span of 10 bases. The CDR3 consists of 13 residues. The CDR3 sequence: CSVELGIQETQYF. Written as DNA, the CDR3 is TGCAGCGTTGAGTTGGGGATACAAGAGACCCAGTACTTC.

The rearrangement links TRBV5-1 to TRBJ2-5; 9 nucleotides align to TRBD1. The CDR3 sequence is 15 residues long. From germline, CDR1 is SGHRS and CDR2 YFSETQ. With V trimmed by 4 bases and J by 2 bases, 6 bases remained unmatched. CDR3 region: CASSAGTGRQETQYF. The CDR3 DNA reads TGCGCCAGCAGCGCCGGGACAGGGCGGCAAGAGACCCAGTACTTC.

The chain carries TRBV25-1 and TRBJ1-1; tentatively, D is TRBD1 (6 bases). This CDR3 has 13 amino acids. CDR1 MGHDK and CDR2 SYGVNS come from the germline V gene. V lost 5 bases to trimming and J lost 5 bases, with 12 bases between them. CDR3 amino acids: CASSLHTGTEAFF. Here the CDR3 DNA reads TGTGCCAGCAGTCTTCATACAGGGACTGAAGCTTTCTTT.

This clone was recorded only once. This chain connects TRBV30 to TRBJ1-3; D is ambiguous. The CDR3 extends over 16 amino acids. Trimming stripped 0 bases from V and 0 bases from J, with 12 bases between. CDR1 GTSNPN and CDR2 SVGIG come from the germline V gene (reference sequence). CDR3 nucleotide sequence: TGTGCCTGGAGTGTAGGTCAGACGAGCTCTGGAAACACCATATATTTT. Protein sequence: CAWSVGQTSSGNTIYF.

This clone was seen only once. This chain joins TRBV25-1 and TRBJ1-2; 9 bases agree with TRBD1. Trimming removed 2 bases from V and 7 bases from J; junction bases left unmatched: 5. Per germline, CDR1 MGHDK and CDR2 SYGVNS. The length of the CDR3 is 14 residues. This CDR3 is CASSETTGGSGYTF. Written as DNA, the CDR3 is TGTGCCAGCAGTGAAACAACAGGGGGCTCTGGCTACACCTTC.

The rearrangement uses TRBV7-9 and TRBJ2-7, with D possibly TRBD1 on 5 matching bases. The V and J ends lost 10 bases and 1 base respectively, with 26 bases between them. Germline loops: CDR1 SEHNR, CDR2 FQNEAQ (reference sequence). The CDR3 has 17 amino acids. This chain's CDR3 is CAKIPTPQAGISYEQYF. The CDR3 DNA reads as TGTGCCAAAATACCGACGCCCCAGGCAGGGATTTCCTACGAGCAGTACTTC.

Here the CDR3 DNA reads TGCGCCAGCAGCCTTGGACTGCGCGGGACCCAGTACTTC. It encodes CASSLGLRGTQYF. The chain recombines TRBV5-1 with TRBJ2-5; TRBD2 might be the D (5 bases). The CDR3 runs to 13 residues. CDR1 is SGHRS and CDR2 is YFSETQ in the germline V gene. V was pared by 4 bases and J by 7 bases, with 14 bases between.

The J gene is TRBJ2-1, the V gene TRBV20-1; no firm D call. CDR1 DFQATT and CDR2 SNEGSKA come from the germline V gene (reference sequence). The V end lost 1 base, the J end lost 2 bases, and 0 bases lay between the germline ends. The CDR3 has 11 amino acids. CDR3 nucleotide sequence: TGCAGTGCTAGAGCCTACAATGAGCAGTTCTTC. Its translation: CSARAYNEQFF.

This clone was observed a handful of times. The V and J genes are TRBV6-1 and TRBJ1-3, with D perhaps TRBD1 (5 bases). With 0 bases removed from V and 0 bases from J, the gap between germline ends came to 12 bases. The CDR3 contains 17 residues. The germline gives CDR1 MNHNS, CDR2 SASEGT. The CDR3 region is CASSEALTGYSGNTIYF. The CDR3 DNA is TGTGCCAGCAGTGAAGCCCTCACAGGATACTCTGGAAACACCATATATTTT.

J is TRBJ2-7 and V is TRBV29-1; D is unclear. The germline V gene encodes CDR1 SQVTM and CDR2 ANQGSEA. The CDR3 totals 12 residues. V shed 6 bases and J shed 5 bases, with 14 bases lying between them. The CDR3 nucleotides read TGCAGCGTGTTAAGAGGATACCACGAGCAGTACTTC. This gives the protein CSVLRGYHEQYF.